These T cell receptor beta chains were read from a single sample in a study of blood T cell repertoires in COVID-19. Method: immunoSEQ multiplex PCR; TCRdb's copy keeps in-frame clones and lacks some. This table holds about 230,000 clones, over 65% found once. The sequenced sample consisted of peripheral blood. The source of these receptors is a woman between 65 and 79 years old with active or convalescent COVID-19. The CDR3 runs from the conserved cysteine through the conserved F or W. D genes are given only for firm matches.

TRBV19	TRBD1	TRBJ2-5	CASSGRTGAQETQYF	TGTGCCAGTAGTGGACGGACAGGGGCCCAAGAGACCCAGTACTTC
TRBV7-2	TRBD2	TRBJ2-1	CASSSAWGGGANEQFF	TGTGCCAGCAGCTCAGCTTGGGGCGGGGGGGCCAATGAGCAGTTCTTC
TRBV7-9	-	TRBJ2-1	CASSAKIRLGDEQFF	TGTGCCAGCAGCGCTAAAATCAGACTAGGGGATGAGCAGTTCTTC
TRBV9	TRBD2	TRBJ2-2	CASSPSGENTGELFF	TGTGCCAGCAGCCCGAGCGGGGAGAACACCGGGGAGCTGTTTTTT
TRBV18	-	TRBJ1-2	CASSPNQGGEGYTF	TGTGCCAGCTCGCCCAACCAGGGAGGAGAAGGGTACACCTTC
TRBV5-1	-	TRBJ1-4	CASSRDRTGEKLFF	TGCGCCAGCAGCCGAGACAGGACGGGTGAAAAACTGTTTTTT
TRBV5-1	TRBD1	TRBJ2-3	CASSSFSTGATDTQYF	TGCGCCAGCAGCTCTTTCTCGACAGGGGCCACAGATACGCAGTATTTT
TRBV18	TRBD2	TRBJ2-2	CASSPYLRGSPNTGELFF	TGTGCCAGCTCACCATACCTGCGCGGGAGCCCGAACACCGGGGAGCTGTTTTTT
TRBV6-5	-	TRBJ1-4	CASSPPPYTGEKLFF	TGTGCCAGCAGTCCCCCTCCTTACACGGGGGAAAAACTGTTTTTT
TRBV5-6	-	TRBJ2-3	CASSITVGQGTDTQYF	TGTGCCAGCAGCATAACGGTGGGGCAGGGCACAGATACGCAGTATTTT
TRBV19	TRBD2	TRBJ2-3	CASMVGSSGRDTQYF	TGTGCCAGTATGGTCGGGTCTAGCGGGAGAGATACGCAGTATTTT
TRBV5-6	-	TRBJ1-6	CASSLGPGGEYSPLHF	TGTGCCAGCAGCTTGGGTCCGGGAGGGGAATATTCACCCCTCCACTTT
TRBV3-1/TRBV3-2	TRBD1	TRBJ1-5	CASSQDSGQGDQPQHF	TGTGCCAGCAGCCAAGATTCCGGACAGGGGGACCAGCCCCAGCATTTT
TRBV21-1	-	TRBJ1-5	CASSSRFSGQPQHF	TGTGCCAGCAGCAGCCGGTTCTCCGGGCAGCCCCAGCATTTT
TRBV29-1	-	TRBJ1-2	CSVVQGGRYTF	TGCAGCGTCGTACAGGGTGGGCGCTACACCTTC
TRBV10-1	-	TRBJ2-7	CASSETLVSYEQYF	TGCGCCAGCAGTGAGACCCTAGTCTCCTACGAGCAGTACTTC